The 13 T cell receptor beta chains below come from one sample, sequenced in a study of cytotoxic CD8 clonotypes in ibrutinib-treated CLL. Measured with immunoSEQ multiplex PCR; TCRdb has only the in-frame clones, and not every one. Among over 70,000 clones, just over 85% were seen once, and the ten largest hold around 5.4%. Sequences were derived from PBMCs, sampled before ibrutinib treatment. These receptors all come from a human donor with chronic lymphocytic leukemia.

CDR3 residues: CASSPTFWGLPEQYF. The DNA of the CDR3 is TGTGCCAGTAGCCCAACATTTTGGGGTCTCCCCGAGCAGTACTTC. This chain joins TRBV19 and TRBJ2-7; D is undetermined. The germline gives CDR1 LNHDA, CDR2 SQIVND (reference sequence). The V gene lost 6 bases and the J gene lost 6 bases, with 21 bases spanning the gap. This CDR3 spans 15 amino acids.

The V gene is TRBV2, the J gene TRBJ1-5; D remains ambiguous. This CDR3 contains 16 residues. CDR1 SNHLY and CDR2 FYNNEI come from the germline V gene. V gave up 8 bases and J gave up 1 base, with 18 bases separating them. CDR3 in amino acids: CASSREGPRSNQPQHF. The CDR3 nucleotides are TGTGCCAGCTCGCGGGAGGGCCCAAGGAGCAATCAGCCCCAGCATTTT.

The chain has TRBV4-3 and TRBJ1-5; D remains unclear. The germline V gene encodes CDR1 LGHNA and CDR2 YSLEER. The CDR3 extends over 17 amino acids. The ends were cut back, 0 bases at V and 4 bases at J, with 16 bases in the middle. The CDR3 spells CASSQDISVNQNQPQHF. As DNA, the CDR3 is TGCGCCAGCAGCCAAGATATTTCGGTTAACCAAAATCAGCCCCAGCATTTT.

A word on this clone: One junction end does not reproduce the germline sequence, and a read error may be involved. The chain employs TRBV7-7 and TRBJ2-1, with TRBD1 matching 7 bases. This CDR3 comprises 15 residues. In germline, CDR1 is SSHAT, CDR2 FNYEAQ (reference sequence). CDR3 coding DNA: TGTGCTAGCAGCTTAGGGGGCGGACCCTACAATGAGCAGTTCTTC. Amino acid sequence: CASSLGGGPYNEQFF.

The CDR3 loop reads CASSTGVGTEAFF. The CDR3 coding sequence is TGTGCCAGCAGTACAGGGGTAGGGACTGAAGCTTTCTTT. The rearrangement links TRBV7-9 to TRBJ1-1, with 7 positions matching TRBD1. The length of the CDR3 is 13 residues. V shed 6 bases and J 5 bases; nucleotides not matched to a gene: 6. In germline, CDR1 is SEHNR, CDR2 FQNEAQ (reference sequence).

The CDR3 DNA sequence: TGTGCCAGCAGTGAAAGGTTGTGGAGGGGAGCCCTTGAAGCTTTCTTT. Residues: CASSERLWRGALEAFF. The chain employs TRBV6-1 and TRBJ1-1; maybe TRBD1 (5 bases). This CDR3 region has 16 residues. V lost 2 bases and J lost 7, with 20 bases in between. Germline CDR1 reads MNHNS; CDR2 reads SASEGT.

The chain combines TRBV4-2 with TRBJ2-7; the D gene is possibly TRBD1 (5 bases). Germline V gives CDR1 LGHNA, CDR2 YNFKEQ. There are 15 residues in the CDR3. Trimming stripped 5 bases from V and 4 bases from J, with 18 bases between. The CDR3 bases are TGTGCCAGCAGCTACCCGGAAGGGGCTGTGTACGAGCAGTACTTC. Amino acid sequence: CASSYPEGAVYEQYF.

V is TRBV29-1 and J is TRBJ1-2; D call uncertain. This CDR3 region has 13 residues. The V gene lost 6 bases and the J gene lost 6 bases, with 17 bases spanning the gap. Looked up from germline, CDR1 is SQVTM and CDR2 is ANQGSEA. CDR3 in DNA: TGCAGCGTGGCCTTACAGCAAATAGATGGCTACACCTTC. It yields the protein CSVALQQIDGYTF.

The chain combines TRBV6-5 with TRBJ1-4; TRBD1 might be the D (5 bases). V lost 0 bases, J lost 7 bases, and 9 bases lay in between. From germline, CDR1 is MNHEY and CDR2 SVGAGI. The CDR3 is made up of 14 amino acids. CDR3 nucleotide sequence: TGTGCCAGCAGTTACTCAGGGGACGGTGAAAAACTGTTTTTT. Its translation: CASSYSGDGEKLFF.

The chain employs TRBV27 and TRBJ2-1, with 10 positions matching TRBD1. V trimming: 6 bases; J trimming: 4 bases; junction bases outside the gene matches: 6. Germline lookup yields CDR1 MNHEY and CDR2 SMNVEV (reference sequence). The CDR3 runs 15 residues. The CDR3 coding sequence is TGTGCCAGCAGGGGGGGACAGGGGAATTACAATGAGCAGTTCTTC. As protein: CASRGGQGNYNEQFF.

V usage is TRBV5-6 and J usage is TRBJ2-7; 7 bases fit TRBD2. The length of the CDR3 is 13 residues. Germline values: CDR1 SGHDT, CDR2 YYEEEE. V was clipped by 4 bases and J by 1 base; unmatched bases: 2. Written as DNA, the CDR3 is TGTGCCAGCAGCGTCGGGGGGTCCTACGAGCAGTACTTC. Encoded protein: CASSVGGSYEQYF.

The V gene is TRBV5-1, the J gene TRBJ1-5, with 7 bases matching TRBD1. From germline, CDR1 is SGHRS and CDR2 YFSETQ. The V segment lost 7 bases and the J segment 7 bases; nucleotides outside the gene matches: 8. This CDR3 is built from 13 residues. The CDR3 spells CASRQGVRQPQHF. The CDR3 region has the DNA TGCGCCAGCCGACAGGGTGTACGACAGCCCCAGCATTTT.

This clone was seen a few times. This sample includes further DNA sequences coding for the same CDR3. The chain couples TRBV27 to TRBJ2-3; no definite D call. V dropped 2 bases and J dropped 6 bases, with 3 bases sitting between them. Germline loops: CDR1 MNHEY, CDR2 SMNVEV (reference sequence). The length of the CDR3 is 11 residues. DNA for the CDR3: TGTGCCAGCAGTTTAGCCGATACGCAGTATTTT. This encodes CASSLADTQYF.